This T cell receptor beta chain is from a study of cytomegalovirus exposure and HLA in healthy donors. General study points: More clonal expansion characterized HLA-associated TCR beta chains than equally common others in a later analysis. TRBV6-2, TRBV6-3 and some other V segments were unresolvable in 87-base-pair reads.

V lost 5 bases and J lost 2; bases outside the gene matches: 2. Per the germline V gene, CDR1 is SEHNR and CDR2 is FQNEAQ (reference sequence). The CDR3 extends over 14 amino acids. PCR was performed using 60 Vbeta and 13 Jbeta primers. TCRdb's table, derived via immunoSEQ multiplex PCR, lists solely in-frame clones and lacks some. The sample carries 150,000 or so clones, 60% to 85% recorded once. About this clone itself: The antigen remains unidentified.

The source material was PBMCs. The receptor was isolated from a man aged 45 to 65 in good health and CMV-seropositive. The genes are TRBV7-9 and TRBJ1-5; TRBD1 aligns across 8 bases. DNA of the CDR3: TGTGCCAGCAGCGGACAGGGAGGCAATCAGCCCCAGCATTTT. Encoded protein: CASSGQGGNQPQHF.